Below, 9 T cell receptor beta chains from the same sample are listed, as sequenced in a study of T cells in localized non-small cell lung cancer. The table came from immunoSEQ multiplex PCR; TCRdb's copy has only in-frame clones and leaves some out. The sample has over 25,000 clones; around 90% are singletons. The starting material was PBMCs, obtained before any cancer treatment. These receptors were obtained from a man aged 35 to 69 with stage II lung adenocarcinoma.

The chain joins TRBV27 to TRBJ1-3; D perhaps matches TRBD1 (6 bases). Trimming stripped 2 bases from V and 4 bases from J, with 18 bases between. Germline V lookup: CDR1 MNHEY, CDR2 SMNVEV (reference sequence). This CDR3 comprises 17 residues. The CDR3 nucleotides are TGTGCCAGCAGTTTACAGCCCCCAACAGGGAGAGGAAACACCATATATTTT. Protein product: CASSLQPPTGRGNTIYF.

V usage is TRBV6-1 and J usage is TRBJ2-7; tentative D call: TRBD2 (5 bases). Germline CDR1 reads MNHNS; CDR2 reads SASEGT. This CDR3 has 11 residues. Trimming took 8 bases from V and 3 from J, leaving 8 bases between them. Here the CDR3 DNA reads TGTGCCAGCGGACGGGGCTACGAGCAGTACTTC. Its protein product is CASGRGYEQYF.

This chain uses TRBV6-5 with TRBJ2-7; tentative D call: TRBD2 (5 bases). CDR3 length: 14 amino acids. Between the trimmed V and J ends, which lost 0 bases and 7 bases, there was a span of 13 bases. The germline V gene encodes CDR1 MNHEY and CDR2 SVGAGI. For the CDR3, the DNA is TGTGCCAGCAGTTACTCGGGGAGCTTGGGGGAGCAGTACTTC. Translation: CASSYSGSLGEQYF.

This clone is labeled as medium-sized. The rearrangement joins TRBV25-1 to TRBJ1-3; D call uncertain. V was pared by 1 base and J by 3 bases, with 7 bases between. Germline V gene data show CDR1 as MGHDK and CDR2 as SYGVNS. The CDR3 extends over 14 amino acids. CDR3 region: CASSESRGGNTIYF. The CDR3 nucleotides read TGTGCCAGCAGTGAATCTCGGGGTGGAAACACCATATATTTT.

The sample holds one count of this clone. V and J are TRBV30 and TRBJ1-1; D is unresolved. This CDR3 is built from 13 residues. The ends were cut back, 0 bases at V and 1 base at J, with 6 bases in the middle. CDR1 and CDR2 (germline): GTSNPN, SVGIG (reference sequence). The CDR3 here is CAWSVIRNTEAFF. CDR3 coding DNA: TGTGCCTGGAGTGTGATTCGGAACACTGAAGCTTTCTTT.

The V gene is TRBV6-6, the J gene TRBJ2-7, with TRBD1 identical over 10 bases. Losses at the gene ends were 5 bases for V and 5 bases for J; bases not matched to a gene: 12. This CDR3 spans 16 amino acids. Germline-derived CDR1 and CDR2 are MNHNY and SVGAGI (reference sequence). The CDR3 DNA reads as TGTGCCAGCAGTCCCCCGGGACAGGGGATGGTGAACGAGCAGTACTTC. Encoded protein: CASSPPGQGMVNEQYF.

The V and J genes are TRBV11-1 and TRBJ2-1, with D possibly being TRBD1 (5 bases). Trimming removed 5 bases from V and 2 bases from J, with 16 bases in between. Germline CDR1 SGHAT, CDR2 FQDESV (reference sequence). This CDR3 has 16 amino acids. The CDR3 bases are TGTGCCAGCAGCCCAATTCAGGGAACCCCCTACAATGAGCAGTTCTTC. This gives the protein CASSPIQGTPYNEQFF. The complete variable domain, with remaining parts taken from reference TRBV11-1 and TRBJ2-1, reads EAEVAQSPRYKITEKSQAVAFWCDPISGHATLYWYRQILGQGPELLVQFQDESVVDDSQLPKDRFSAERLKGVDSTLKIQPAELGDSAMYLCASSPIQGTPYNEQFFGPGTRLTVL.

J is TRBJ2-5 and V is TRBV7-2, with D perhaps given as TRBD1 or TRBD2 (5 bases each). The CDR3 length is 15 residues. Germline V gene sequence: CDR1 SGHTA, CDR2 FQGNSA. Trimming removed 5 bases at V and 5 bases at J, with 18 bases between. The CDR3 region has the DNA TGTGCCAGCAGCCGGTTTTGGGGGAGTGGGGAGACCCAGTACTTC. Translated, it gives CASSRFWGSGETQYF.

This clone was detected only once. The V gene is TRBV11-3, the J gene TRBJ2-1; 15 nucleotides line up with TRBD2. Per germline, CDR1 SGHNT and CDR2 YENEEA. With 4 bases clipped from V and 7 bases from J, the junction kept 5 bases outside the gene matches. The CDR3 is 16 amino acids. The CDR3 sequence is CASSWGTSGRLNEQFF. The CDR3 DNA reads TGTGCCAGCAGCTGGGGGACTAGCGGGAGGTTGAATGAGCAGTTCTTC. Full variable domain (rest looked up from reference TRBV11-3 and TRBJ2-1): EAGVVQSPRYKIIEKKQPVAFWCNPISGHNTLYWYLQNLGQGPELLIRYENEEAVDDSQLPKDRFSAERLKGVDSTLKIQPAELGDSAVYLCASSWGTSGRLNEQFFGPGTRLTVL.